The source of this T cell receptor (beta chain) is a study of blood T cell repertoires in COVID-19 (dated by TCRdb to the early 2020s). Study-level background: The collaborator samples originated in the United States, Italy and Spain and spanned the acute and convalescent phases of COVID-19. Nearly every sample came with metadata listing a de-identified subject ID, COVID-19 status, age in years and sex. Subjects who had been exposed to COVID-19, were actively infected with it, or had recovered from it provided the deeply sampled blood TCRbeta repertoires that made up the dataset. Samples came from the ongoing ImmuneRACE study (first 160 participants) plus 1,254 subjects from 6 global collaborators. The material from the prospective study consisted of cDNA or gDNA derived from T cells, B-cell-depleted T cells, or PBMCs. Where HLA class I and class II types were available, the types were taken from metadata supplied by the sample provider, not from assay-based typing. The repertoires were released in a freely available public database meant as a resource for research on the immune response to SARS-CoV-2. The full study reports these points: Clinical and demographic metadata were provided uncurated, with the amount varying by source and participant.

The germline V gene sets CDR1 to SGHAT and CDR2 to FQNNGV. V lost 2 bases and J lost 3 bases, and the count of bases not matched to a germline gene is 8. The CDR3 runs 17 residues from the cysteine to the phenylalanine. The kept DNA is CDR3 alone, 51 bases in frame from the first base. At one collaborating source in Seattle, patients were enrolled during active infection and were followed longitudinally through the course of disease. The collaborating institutions used their own protocols to collect whole blood in K2EDTA tubes. For TCRbeta analysis, collaborator samples were shipped as frozen whole blood, as isolated PBMCs, or as DNA extracted from either sample type. TCRbeta CDR3 regions were amplified from genomic DNA using the immunoSEQ Assay, a bias-controlled multiplex PCR. From the authors' description of their analysis: Nucleated cell counts per sample were estimated from amplification of reference gene primers within the assay. To quantify the absolute abundance of each unique TCRbeta CDR3 rearrangement, sequence reads were collapsed and filtered. For each sample, productive Simpson clonality was calculated as the square root of Simpson's diversity index across productive rearrangements. The immuneACCESS repertoire file appears here via TCRdb, limited to in-frame rearrangements. These files lack a portion of the clones; in checked studies, under half of the deficit traces to unresolved V genes, and the cause of the others is not known. Clonal size and the V and J genes are those of that table, whereas D and trimming came from the DNA. The sample table contains about 96,000 clones; only one count was recorded for around 90% of them. The ten largest make up around 4.2% of the sample.

Details on this clone: Its target antigen remains unknown. No much larger clone exists at a distance of one base, and base qualities are not known.

Sequencing input: peripheral blood. The receptor's source is a human donor with COVID-19, enrolled during active disease. The donor label of this sample is uncertain. The chain couples TRBV11-2 to TRBJ1-1, and 11 junctional nucleotides match TRBD1. The CDR3: CASSLWDRGGKDTEAFF. The bases read TGTGCCAGCAGCTTATGGGACAGGGGGGGTAAAGACACTGAAGCTTTCTTT.